This T cell receptor (beta chain) was recorded in a study of T-cell reconstitution after alpha-beta-depleted transplantation in children. Per germline, CDR1 SGHRS and CDR2 YFSETQ. The CDR3 has 12 amino acids, counting both end residues. The study's findings and limits: Diversity and T-cell counts at one year after transplant derived mostly from new T cells. There were some patients whose high TCRbeta diversity at day 60 came from surviving recipient T cells and thymic progenitors.

The sample holds many counts of this clonotype. Its matching antigen is unknown. Given the absence of the conserved phenylalanine or tryptophan at the CDR3 end, a read error is likely. The DNA is left out, because the CDR3 cannot be placed on it with certainty; the CDR3 is given as TCRdb lists it. Preparation of the TCRbeta library was carried out with unique molecular identifiers. A single record per CDR3 protein comes from TCRdb applying MiXCR to the PCR reads. Of about 180,000 distinct CDR3 sequences listed, around 10% are singletons. The rearrangement joins TRBV5-1 to TRBJ1-1; the table's D call of TRBD1 was not tested on the DNA. This receptor was identified in a boy aged 2 to 10 with acute myeloid leukemia, due to receive a stem cell transplant. The specimen comprised PBMCs, sampled before TCRalphabeta/CD19-depleted stem cell transplant. CDR3 protein: CASSPTGTGGNI.